This TCR beta chain was observed in a study of identical twins. Overall study findings and caveats: Abundant cord blood beta clonotypes carried fewer insertions; memory repertoires showed none. For out-of-frame beta sequences, excess twin sharing was weaker. It was possible that invariant MAIT and iNKT cells partly confounded the zero-insertion analyses.

This clonotype was seen a few times. Its antigen is undetermined. The V end was cut by 6 bases, the J end by 8 bases, with 8 bases between. The CDR3 spans 11 residues. Germline V gene lookup returns CDR1 SNHLY and CDR2 FYNNEI. TCRdb re-derived calls from the 5' RACE reads in MiXCR, one entry per CDR3 protein. The table records about 890,000 distinct CDR3 sequences, approximately 13% of them present only once. These same data were also listed under a study on yellow fever vaccine responses in identical twins. That study reports: Convergence reportedly seemed to mark part of the twins' vaccine T cell response, with personalization marking the rest.

The sample consisted of PBMCs. The clonotype was recovered from a woman under 30 in good health. The chain links TRBV2 to TRBJ2-1; no clear D gene. The CDR3 loop is CASSISHEQFF. The DNA of the CDR3 is TGTGCCAGCAGCATATCCCATGAGCAGTTCTTC.